Here is one T cell receptor (beta chain) with its context. Original analysis: Nucleated cell counts were estimated from reference gene primer amplification. Method: immunoSEQ multiplex PCR; TCRdb's copy keeps in-frame clones and lacks some. Clone size and the V and J calls come from that table; the DNA yielded D and trimming. The table lists 70,000 to 85,000 clones, about four fifths of them singletons. This entry is derived from a study of blood T cell repertoires in COVID-19. Overall study context: From the United States, Italy and Spain came samples of acute and convalescent COVID-19. T cells, B-cell-depleted T cells, or PBMCs supplied cDNA or gDNA.

This CDR3 region has 16 residues. Germline assignment: CDR1 MGHDK and CDR2 SYGVNS. The V gene end was trimmed by 1 base and the J gene end by 0 bases; junction bases not matched to a gene: 2. The source of this sequence is a human donor in a cohort sampled during active COVID-19. What was sequenced was peripheral blood. This chain links TRBV25-1 with TRBJ2-1; 8 bases fit TRBD1. DNA of the CDR3: TGTGCCAGCAGTGAATTTACAGGGGGCTCCTACAATGAGCAGTTCTTC. Translating gives CASSEFTGGSYNEQFF.